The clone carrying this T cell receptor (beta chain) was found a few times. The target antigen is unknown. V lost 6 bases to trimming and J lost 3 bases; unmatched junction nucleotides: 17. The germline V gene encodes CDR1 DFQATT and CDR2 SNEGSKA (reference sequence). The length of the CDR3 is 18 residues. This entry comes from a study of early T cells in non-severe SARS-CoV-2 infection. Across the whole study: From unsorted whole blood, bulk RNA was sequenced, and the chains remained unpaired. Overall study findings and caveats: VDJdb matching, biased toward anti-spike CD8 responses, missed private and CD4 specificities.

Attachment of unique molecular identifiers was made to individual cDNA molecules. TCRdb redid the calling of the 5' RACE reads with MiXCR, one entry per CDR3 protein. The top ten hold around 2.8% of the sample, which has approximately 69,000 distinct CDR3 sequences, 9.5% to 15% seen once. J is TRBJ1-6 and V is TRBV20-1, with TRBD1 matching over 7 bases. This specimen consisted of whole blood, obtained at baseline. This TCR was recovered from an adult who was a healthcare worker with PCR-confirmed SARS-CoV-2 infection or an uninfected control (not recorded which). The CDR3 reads CSADSDRAEKFYNSPLHF. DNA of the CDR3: TGCAGTGCCGATTCCGACAGGGCCGAAAAATTCTATAATTCACCCCTCCACTTT.